This is a list of T cell receptor beta chains from one sample in a study of identical twins. Each CDR3 protein is one row after TCRdb ran MiXCR on the 5' RACE reads. The data show approximately 700,000 distinct CDR3 sequences, about 18% seen once. These records were also assigned to another study, of T cells expressing NK-cell markers.

What was sequenced was PBMCs. All receptors derive from a woman aged 18-29 years in good health. Both conserved end residues are part of each CDR3. Fields, in order: D gene, V gene, J gene, clone size, CDR3 DNA, CDR3 protein. D genes are given only for firm matches. Clone size is stated in some rows and not others, as once, few, many or a class when expanded.

D gene: NA
V gene: TRBV6-2/TRBV6-3
J gene: TRBJ2-7
clone size: NA
CDR3 DNA: TGTGCCTCGGGCCAGGATGGGCTCCTATACGAGCAGTACTTC
CDR3 protein: CASGQDGLLYEQYF

D gene: NA
V gene: TRBV5-8
J gene: TRBJ1-6
clone size: NA
CDR3 DNA: TGTGCCAGCAGCTTCGGCAGGTTAAGCTCCTATAATTCACCCCTCCACTTT
CDR3 protein: CASSFGRLSSYNSPLHF

D gene: TRBD2
V gene: TRBV3-1
J gene: TRBJ2-3
clone size: few
CDR3 DNA: TGTGCCAGCAGCCACGGGACTAGCGGGAGTGGTCTGACAGATACGCAGTATTTT
CDR3 protein: CASSHGTSGSGLTDTQYF

D gene: NA
V gene: TRBV7-4
J gene: TRBJ2-1
clone size: NA
CDR3 DNA: TGTGCCAGCAGCTTAGGCGTCCGGACTATGGGGTTCTTC
CDR3 protein: CASSLGVRTMGFF

D gene: TRBD2
V gene: TRBV2
J gene: TRBJ2-5
clone size: NA
CDR3 DNA: TGTGCCAGCAGACAAAGCCCTAGCGGAAACCAAGAGACCCAGTACTTC
CDR3 protein: CASRQSPSGNQETQYF

D gene: NA
V gene: TRBV5-5
J gene: TRBJ2-3
clone size: NA
CDR3 DNA: TGTGCCAGCAGCTTTAGCGGATTAATCAGTGATACGCAGTATTTT
CDR3 protein: CASSFSGLISDTQYF

D gene: TRBD2
V gene: TRBV4-2
J gene: TRBJ2-4
clone size: NA
CDR3 DNA: TGTGCCAGCAGCCAAGATGTAGCTCGGGGGGACATTCAGTACTTC
CDR3 protein: CASSQDVARGDIQYF

D gene: NA
V gene: TRBV20-1
J gene: TRBJ1-5
clone size: few
CDR3 DNA: TGCAGTGCTAGTCGGGTCGCCGGTGTCCATAGCAATCAGCCCCAGCATTTT
CDR3 protein: CSASRVAGVHSNQPQHF

D gene: NA
V gene: TRBV10-2
J gene: TRBJ1-5
clone size: NA
CDR3 DNA: TGCGCCAGCAGTGAGTCTCGGGTGGGACAGCCCCAGCATTTT
CDR3 protein: CASSESRVGQPQHF

D gene: NA
V gene: TRBV12-3/TRBV12-4
J gene: TRBJ1-2
clone size: few
CDR3 DNA: TGTGCCAGCAGCCTCGAGACCTATGGCTACACCTTC
CDR3 protein: CASSLETYGYTF

D gene: NA
V gene: TRBV5-6
J gene: TRBJ2-1
clone size: few
CDR3 DNA: TGTGCCAGCAAGAGGGGGGCAGATTCCTACAATGAGCAGTTCTTC
CDR3 protein: CASKRGADSYNEQFF

D gene: TRBD2
V gene: TRBV18
J gene: TRBJ2-7
clone size: NA
CDR3 DNA: TGTGCCAGCTCCACTGCGGGGGGCGAGCAGTACTTC
CDR3 protein: CASSTAGGEQYF

D gene: NA
V gene: TRBV30
J gene: TRBJ2-3
clone size: NA
CDR3 DNA: TGTGCCTGGAGTGTTAGCGTGGAAGGCACAGATACGCAGTATTTT
CDR3 protein: CAWSVSVEGTDTQYF

D gene: TRBD2
V gene: TRBV27
J gene: TRBJ2-7
clone size: once
CDR3 DNA: TGTGCCAGCAGTTTTCGAGAGGTGTCTAGCGGCTCAAGCTCCTACGAGCAGTACTTC
CDR3 protein: CASSFREVSSGSSSYEQYF

D gene: TRBD2
V gene: TRBV5-1
J gene: TRBJ2-1
clone size: NA
CDR3 DNA: TGCGCCAGCAGCCATGGACTAGCGGAGAATGAGCAGTTCTTC
CDR3 protein: CASSHGLAENEQFF

D gene: NA
V gene: TRBV5-1
J gene: TRBJ2-7
clone size: many
CDR3 DNA: TGCGCCAGCAGCTGGAACGGGGGAGGAGCCTACGAGCAGTACTTC
CDR3 protein: CASSWNGGGAYEQYF

D gene: NA
V gene: TRBV6-5
J gene: TRBJ2-3
clone size: few
CDR3 DNA: TGTGCCAGCAGTTACAAGGCGGGGCCTACTAGCACAGATACGCAGTATTTT
CDR3 protein: CASSYKAGPTSTDTQYF

D gene: TRBD2
V gene: TRBV29-1
J gene: TRBJ2-1
clone size: NA
CDR3 DNA: TGCAGCGTTGGGGGGGCTAGCGGGAGCGATGAGCAGTTCTTC
CDR3 protein: CSVGGASGSDEQFF

D gene: NA
V gene: TRBV29-1
J gene: TRBJ2-7
clone size: few
CDR3 DNA: TGCAGCGTTGAACGATCCAGCGGAGGGTACGAGCAGTACTTC
CDR3 protein: CSVERSSGGYEQYF

D gene: NA
V gene: TRBV6-5
J gene: TRBJ2-3
clone size: NA
CDR3 DNA: TGTGCCAGCAGTTACAAGGCCTCTGATACGCAGTATTTT
CDR3 protein: CASSYKASDTQYF

D gene: TRBD1
V gene: TRBV6-2/TRBV6-3
J gene: TRBJ2-6
clone size: few
CDR3 DNA: TGTGCCAGCAGTTCCCACCAACCGGGACAGGGGTCGTATGGGGCCAACGTCCTGACTTTC
CDR3 protein: CASSSHQPGQGSYGANVLTF

D gene: NA
V gene: TRBV10-3
J gene: TRBJ2-5
clone size: many
CDR3 DNA: TGTGCCATCAGTGAGTCGGTCAGGTCGGAGACCCAGTACTTC
CDR3 protein: CAISESVRSETQYF

D gene: NA
V gene: TRBV12-3/TRBV12-4
J gene: TRBJ2-2
clone size: many
CDR3 DNA: TGTGCCAGCAGTCCAATACCGACAGATTACACCGGGGAGCTGTTTTTT
CDR3 protein: CASSPIPTDYTGELFF

D gene: NA
V gene: TRBV7-2
J gene: TRBJ2-1
clone size: few
CDR3 DNA: TGTGCCAGCAGCACCTTAGCGGACAGCTCCTACAATGAGCAGTTCTTC
CDR3 protein: CASSTLADSSYNEQFF

D gene: TRBD2
V gene: TRBV11-2
J gene: TRBJ2-1
clone size: many
CDR3 DNA: TGTGCCAGCAGCTTATTCGAGTTGGACCTAGCGGGGTACAATGAGCAGTTCTTC
CDR3 protein: CASSLFELDLAGYNEQFF

D gene: TRBD1
V gene: TRBV6-6
J gene: TRBJ1-1
clone size: NA
CDR3 DNA: TGTGCCAGCACCCCGGACAGGCCCTCAGAAGCTTTCTTT
CDR3 protein: CASTPDRPSEAFF

D gene: TRBD2
V gene: TRBV7-7
J gene: TRBJ2-3
clone size: few
CDR3 DNA: TGTGCTAGCAGCTTTACCGGGGGGGCAGATACGCAGTATTTT
CDR3 protein: CASSFTGGADTQYF

D gene: TRBD2
V gene: TRBV6-1
J gene: TRBJ2-7
clone size: NA
CDR3 DNA: TGTGCCAGCACCTCTAGCGGGGCTCGCGAGGAGCAGTACTTC
CDR3 protein: CASTSSGAREEQYF

D gene: NA
V gene: TRBV13
J gene: TRBJ1-2
clone size: NA
CDR3 DNA: TGTGCCATCAGCCCCGGGATCCTCTATGGCTACACCTTC
CDR3 protein: CAISPGILYGYTF

D gene: NA
V gene: TRBV5-1
J gene: TRBJ2-1
clone size: NA
CDR3 DNA: TGCGCCAGCAGCGTGCTCGGAAGTGAGCAGTTCTTC
CDR3 protein: CASSVLGSEQFF

D gene: TRBD2
V gene: TRBV7-2
J gene: TRBJ2-1
clone size: NA
CDR3 DNA: TGTGCCAGCAGCCGAATCCGCGGGGAGGGGGAGCAGTTCTTC
CDR3 protein: CASSRIRGEGEQFF

D gene: TRBD1
V gene: TRBV7-9
J gene: TRBJ2-5
clone size: few
CDR3 DNA: TGTGCCAGCAGCTTAGTACCGGGACAGGGTGTAGAGACCCAGTACTTC
CDR3 protein: CASSLVPGQGVETQYF

D gene: NA
V gene: TRBV12-3/TRBV12-4
J gene: TRBJ2-5
clone size: NA
CDR3 DNA: TGTGCCAGCAGCCGGGACAATAAAGAGACCCAGTACTTC
CDR3 protein: CASSRDNKETQYF

D gene: NA
V gene: TRBV5-5
J gene: TRBJ2-1
clone size: few
CDR3 DNA: TGTGCCAGCACCCTGCTATGGTACAATGAGCAGTTCTTC
CDR3 protein: CASTLLWYNEQFF

D gene: TRBD2
V gene: TRBV6-5
J gene: TRBJ2-1
clone size: many
CDR3 DNA: TGTGCCAGCATTATTAGCGGGAGCGGGCATGAGCAGTTCTTC
CDR3 protein: CASIISGSGHEQFF

D gene: NA
V gene: TRBV12-3/TRBV12-4
J gene: TRBJ1-1
clone size: NA
CDR3 DNA: TGTGCCAGCAACACCCATGGTAGCCCGGAAGCTTTCTTT
CDR3 protein: CASNTHGSPEAFF

D gene: TRBD2
V gene: TRBV20-1
J gene: TRBJ2-5
clone size: few
CDR3 DNA: TGCAGTGCTAAAGGACTAGCGGGAGACGAGACCCAGTACTTC
CDR3 protein: CSAKGLAGDETQYF

D gene: NA
V gene: TRBV30
J gene: TRBJ2-1
clone size: NA
CDR3 DNA: TGTGCCTGGAGCCCGGACGGGTACAATGAGCAGTTCTTC
CDR3 protein: CAWSPDGYNEQFF